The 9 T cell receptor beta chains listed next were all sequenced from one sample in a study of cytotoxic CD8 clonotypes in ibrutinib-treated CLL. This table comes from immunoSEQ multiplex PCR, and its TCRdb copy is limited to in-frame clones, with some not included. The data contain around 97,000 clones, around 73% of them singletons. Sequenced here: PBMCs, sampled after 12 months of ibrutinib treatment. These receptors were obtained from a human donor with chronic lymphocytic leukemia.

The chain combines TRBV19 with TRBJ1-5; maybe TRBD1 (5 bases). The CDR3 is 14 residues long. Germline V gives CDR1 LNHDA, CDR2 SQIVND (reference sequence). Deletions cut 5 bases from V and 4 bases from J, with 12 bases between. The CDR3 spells CASSRGFENQPQHF. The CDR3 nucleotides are TGTGCCAGTAGTCGGGGGTTCGAGAATCAGCCCCAGCATTTT.

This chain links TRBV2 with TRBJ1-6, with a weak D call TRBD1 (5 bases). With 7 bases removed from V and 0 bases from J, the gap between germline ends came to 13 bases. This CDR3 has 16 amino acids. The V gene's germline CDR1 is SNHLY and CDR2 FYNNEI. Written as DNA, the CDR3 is TGTGCCAGCAAAGACAGCGGGGGCTCCTATAATTCACCCCTCCACTTT. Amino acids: CASKDSGGSYNSPLHF.

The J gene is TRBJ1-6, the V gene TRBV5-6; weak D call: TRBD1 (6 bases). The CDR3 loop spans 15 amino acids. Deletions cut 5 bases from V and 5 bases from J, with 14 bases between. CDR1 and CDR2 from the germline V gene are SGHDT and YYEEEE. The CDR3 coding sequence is TGTGCCAGCAGTCTGGGGGGACACAATAATTCACCCCTCCACTTT. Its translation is CASSLGGHNNSPLHF. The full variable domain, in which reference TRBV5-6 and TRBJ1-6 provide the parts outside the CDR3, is DAGVTQSPTHLIKTRGQQVTLRCSPKSGHDTVSWYQQALGQGPQFIFQYYEEEERQRGNFPDRFSGHQFPNYSSELNVNALLLGDSALYLCASSLGGHNNSPLHFGNGTRLTVT.

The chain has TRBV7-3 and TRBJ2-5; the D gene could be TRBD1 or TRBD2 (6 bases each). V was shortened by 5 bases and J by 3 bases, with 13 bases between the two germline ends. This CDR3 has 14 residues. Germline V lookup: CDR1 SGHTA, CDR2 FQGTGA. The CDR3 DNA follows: TGTGCCAGCAGCCCGCTCGGGGGCGAAGAGACCCAGTACTTC. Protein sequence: CASSPLGGEETQYF. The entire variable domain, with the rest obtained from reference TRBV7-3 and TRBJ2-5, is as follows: GAGVSQTPSNKVTEKGKYVELRCDPISGHTALYWYRQSLGQGPEFLIYFQGTGAADDSGLPNDRFFAVRPEGSVSTLKIQRTERGDSAVYLCASSPLGGEETQYFGPGTRLLVL.

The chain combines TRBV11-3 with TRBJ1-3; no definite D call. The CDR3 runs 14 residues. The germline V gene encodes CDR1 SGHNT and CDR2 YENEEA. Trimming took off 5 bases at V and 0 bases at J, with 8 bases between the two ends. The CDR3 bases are TGTGCCAGCAGCCCCCCCGTCTCTGGAAACACCATATATTTT. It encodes CASSPPVSGNTIYF.

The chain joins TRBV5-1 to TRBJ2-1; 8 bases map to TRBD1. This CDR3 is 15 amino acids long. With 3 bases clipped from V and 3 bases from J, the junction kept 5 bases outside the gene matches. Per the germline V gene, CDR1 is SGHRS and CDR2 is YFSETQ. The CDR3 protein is CASSSDRVLYNEQFF. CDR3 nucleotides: TGCGCCAGCAGCTCGGACAGGGTTCTCTACAATGAGCAGTTCTTC. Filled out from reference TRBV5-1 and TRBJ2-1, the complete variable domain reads KAGVTQTPRYLIKTRGQQVTLSCSPISGHRSVSWYQQTPGQGLQFLFEYFSETQRNKGNFPGRFSGRQFSNSRSEMNVSTLELGDSALYLCASSSDRVLYNEQFFGPGTRLTVL.

CDR3 nucleotide sequence: TGTGCCAGCAGAGAAGGGGGTTCCGGCGGCTACACCTTC. Protein: CASREGGSGGYTF. The V gene is TRBV6-6, the J gene TRBJ1-2; the D gene is possibly TRBD1 (6 bases). With 6 bases removed from V and 8 bases from J, the gap between germline ends came to 16 bases. Germline CDR1 is MNHNY and CDR2 is SVGAGI (reference sequence). This CDR3 is built from 13 residues.

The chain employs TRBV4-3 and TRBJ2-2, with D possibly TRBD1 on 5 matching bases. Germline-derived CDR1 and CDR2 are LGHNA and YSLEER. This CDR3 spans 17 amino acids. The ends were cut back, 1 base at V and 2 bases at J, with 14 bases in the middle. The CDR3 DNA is TGCGCCAGCAGCCAAGGAGTCGGCAGGGTAAACACCGGGGAGCTGTTTTTT. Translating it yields CASSQGVGRVNTGELFF.

CDR3 sequence reads: CASSLAGGNTEAFF. The CDR3 DNA reads TGTGCCAGCAGCTTAGCCGGTGGGAACACTGAAGCTTTCTTT. The rearrangement links TRBV7-9 to TRBJ1-1; D gene unclear. The V end was cut by 0 bases, the J end by 1 base, with 6 bases between. This CDR3 has 14 residues. Germline V gene sequence: CDR1 SEHNR, CDR2 FQNEAQ (reference sequence).